This T cell receptor (beta chain) was sequenced for a study of blood T cell repertoires in COVID-19. Study details: Whether acute or convalescent, the COVID-19 samples came from the United States, Italy and Spain.

Participants came from 24 US areas, aged roughly 18 to 90 years. CDR3 length equals 14 residues. With V trimmed by 5 bases and J by 2 bases, 4 bases remained unmatched. Germline CDR1 reads LNHDA; CDR2 reads SQIVND (reference sequence). This table comes from immunoSEQ multiplex PCR, and its TCRdb copy is limited to in-frame clones, with some not included. The sample lists 280,000 or so clones, approximately 81% occurring once. The source is a woman aged 50 to 65 who had recovered from COVID-19. The chain combines TRBV19 with TRBJ2-3; 7 bases match TRBD1. The sequenced material came from PBMCs or T cells enriched from blood (not recorded which). CDR3 in DNA: TGTGCCAGTAGTCCGGACAGGACCACAGATACGCAGTATTTT. Protein: CASSPDRTTDTQYF.